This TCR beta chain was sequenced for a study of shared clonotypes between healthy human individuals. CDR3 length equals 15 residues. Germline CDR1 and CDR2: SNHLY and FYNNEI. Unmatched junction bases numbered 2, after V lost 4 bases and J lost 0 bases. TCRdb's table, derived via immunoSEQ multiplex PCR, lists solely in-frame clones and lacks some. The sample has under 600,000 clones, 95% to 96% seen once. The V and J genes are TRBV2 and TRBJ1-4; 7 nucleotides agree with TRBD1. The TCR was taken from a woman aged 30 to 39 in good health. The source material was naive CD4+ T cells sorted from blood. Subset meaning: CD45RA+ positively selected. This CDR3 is CASSGQGTTNEKLFF. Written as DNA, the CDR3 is TGTGCCAGCAGTGGACAGGGTACAACTAATGAAAAACTGTTTTTT. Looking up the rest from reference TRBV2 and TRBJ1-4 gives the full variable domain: EPEVTQTPSHQVTQMGQEVILRCVPISNHLYFYWYRQILGQKVEFLVSFYNNEISEKSEIFDDQFSVERPDGSNFTLKIRSTKLEDSAMYFCASSGQGTTNEKLFFGSGTQLSVL.